This T cell receptor (beta chain) is from a study of metastatic and nonmetastatic thyroid tumors. The overall study: Repertoires from malignant and benign thyroid patients were compared across blood and tumor or nodule tissue.

How the authors handled the data: CDR3 differences across clinicopathological groups were used to build a distant-metastasis classifier for papillary thyroid cancer. With MiXCR, TCRdb reprocessed the PCR reads. What appears here as the V and J calls and clone size reflects TCRdb's work, not the paper's. Of about 39,000 clones in the sample, roughly 19% are singletons; the top ten hold 18%. Thyroid surgery was preceded by no treatment in any patient. With respect to this clone: The antigen is not known.

Study outcomes and limitations: Within blood and tumor, benign nodules reportedly had significantly lower TCR beta diversity than malignant thyroid tumors did.

There are 16 residues in the CDR3. Germline V gene data show CDR1 as SGHNT and CDR2 as YYREEE (reference sequence). V gave up 3 bases and J gave up 9 bases, with 19 bases separating them. The genes are TRBV5-4 and TRBJ2-6; tentative D call: TRBD1 (5 bases). Sequencing used blood. The TCR was taken from a female donor with papillary thyroid cancer or a benign thyroid nodule (not recorded which). Some clones in this sample may be carry-over from other donors' samples. CDR3: CASSSFFQTDFNVLTF. CDR3 sequence (DNA): TGTGCCAGCAGCTCTTTCTTTCAGACAGATTTCAACGTCCTGACTTTC.